The clone carrying this T cell receptor (beta chain) was counted at least ten times. The antigen remains unidentified. Germline-derived CDR1 and CDR2 are DFQATT and SNEGSKA (reference sequence). There are 11 residues in the CDR3. The V end was cut by 4 bases, the J end by 5 bases, with 7 bases between. This entry is derived from a study of human T cells and chemical hapten exposure. At the level of the study: Patch testing placed 0.01% DPC on the upper back, with readings at 6 days.

Time point specified: patch test 2, 6 weeks after DPC sensitization. Treatment of the sample: therapeutic diphenylcyclopropenone sensitization with weekly scalp DPC. TCRdb reanalysed the RACE reads using MiXCR and keeps one entry per CDR3 protein. The data contain roughly 94,000 distinct CDR3 sequences, about 9% of them seen just once; the ten biggest clones take up 2% to 2.5%. Findings of the study overall: Sensitizing with DPC caused no change in TCRs above 1 in 1000 frequency.

This receptor was identified in a woman between 35 and 50 years old with alopecia areata. Some clones in this sample may be carry-over from other donors' samples. The chain is built from TRBV20-1 and TRBJ2-3; no firm D call. Source: whole blood, taken in connection with sensitization to the hapten diphenylcyclopropenone (DPC). CDR3 sequence: CSATVGDTQYF. CDR3 coding DNA: TGCAGTGCTACCGTTGGAGATACGCAGTATTTT.